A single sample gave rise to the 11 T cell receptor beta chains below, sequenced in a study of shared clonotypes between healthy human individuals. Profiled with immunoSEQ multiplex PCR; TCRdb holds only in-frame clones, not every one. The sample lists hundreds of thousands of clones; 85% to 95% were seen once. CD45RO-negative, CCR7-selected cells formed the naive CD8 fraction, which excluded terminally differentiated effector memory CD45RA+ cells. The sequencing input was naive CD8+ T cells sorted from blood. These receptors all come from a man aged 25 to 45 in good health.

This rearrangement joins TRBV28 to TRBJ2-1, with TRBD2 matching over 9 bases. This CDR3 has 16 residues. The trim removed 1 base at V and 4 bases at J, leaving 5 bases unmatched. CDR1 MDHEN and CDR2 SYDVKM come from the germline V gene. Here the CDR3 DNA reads TGTGCCAGCAGTTTATTTAGCGGGAGCCAGTACAATGAGCAGTTCTTC. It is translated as CASSLFSGSQYNEQFF.

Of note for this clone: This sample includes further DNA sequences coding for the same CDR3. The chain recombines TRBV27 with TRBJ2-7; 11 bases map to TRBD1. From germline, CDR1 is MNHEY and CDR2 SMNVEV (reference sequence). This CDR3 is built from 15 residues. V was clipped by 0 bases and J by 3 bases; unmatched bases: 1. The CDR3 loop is CASSLSGQGDYEQYF. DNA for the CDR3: TGTGCCAGCAGTTTATCGGGACAGGGGGACTACGAGCAGTACTTC.

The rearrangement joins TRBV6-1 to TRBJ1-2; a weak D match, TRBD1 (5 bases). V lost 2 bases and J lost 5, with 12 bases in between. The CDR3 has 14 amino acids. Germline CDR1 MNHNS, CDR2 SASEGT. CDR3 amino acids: CASSERGPAYGYTF. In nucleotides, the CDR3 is TGTGCCAGCAGTGAACGGGGCCCTGCTTATGGCTACACCTTC.

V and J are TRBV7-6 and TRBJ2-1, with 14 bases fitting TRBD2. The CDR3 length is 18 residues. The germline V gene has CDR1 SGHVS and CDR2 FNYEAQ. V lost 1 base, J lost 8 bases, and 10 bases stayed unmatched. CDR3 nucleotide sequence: TGTGCCAGCAGCTTAGGACCGGGACTAGCGGGAGATGGCGATGAGCAGTTCTTC. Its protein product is CASSLGPGLAGDGDEQFF.

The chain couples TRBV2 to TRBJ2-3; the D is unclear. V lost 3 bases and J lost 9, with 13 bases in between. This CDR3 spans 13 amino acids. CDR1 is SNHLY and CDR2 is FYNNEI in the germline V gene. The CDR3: CASSDGRVDTQYF. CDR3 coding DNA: TGTGCCAGCAGTGATGGTAGGGTAGACACGCAGTATTTT. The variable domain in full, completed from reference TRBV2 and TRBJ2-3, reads EPEVTQTPSHQVTQMGQEVILRCVPISNHLYFYWYRQILGQKVEFLVSFYNNEISEKSEIFDDQFSVERPDGSNFTLKIRSTKLEDSAMYFCASSDGRVDTQYFGPGTRLTVL.

CDR3: CASSLVSSGIETQYF. In DNA form, the CDR3 reads TGTGCCAGCAGCTTAGTGTCTAGCGGGATAGAGACCCAGTACTTC. The rearrangement joins TRBV11-2 to TRBJ2-5; TRBD2 matches at 9 bases. The CDR3 has 15 residues. V lost 1 base, J lost 4 bases, and 4 bases stayed unmatched. CDR1 is SGHAT and CDR2 is FQNNGV in the germline V gene. Full variable domain (rest looked up from reference TRBV11-2 and TRBJ2-5): EAGVAQSPRYKIIEKRQSVAFWCNPISGHATLYWYQQILGQGPKLLIQFQNNGVVDDSQLPKDRFSAERLKGVDSTLKIQPAKLEDSAVYLCASSLVSSGIETQYFGPGTRLLVL.

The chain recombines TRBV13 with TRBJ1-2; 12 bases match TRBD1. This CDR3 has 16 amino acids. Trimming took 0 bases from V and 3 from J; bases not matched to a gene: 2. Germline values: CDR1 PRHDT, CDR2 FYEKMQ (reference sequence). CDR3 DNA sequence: TGTGCCAGCAGCTTAGGCGGGACAGGGGGCGACTATGGCTACACCTTC. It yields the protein CASSLGGTGGDYGYTF.

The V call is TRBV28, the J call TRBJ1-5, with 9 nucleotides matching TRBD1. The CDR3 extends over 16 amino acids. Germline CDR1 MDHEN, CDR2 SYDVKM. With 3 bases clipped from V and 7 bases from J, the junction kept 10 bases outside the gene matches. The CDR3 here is CASSFLVDRGSQPQHF. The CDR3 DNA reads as TGTGCCAGCAGTTTTTTAGTGGACAGGGGTAGCCAGCCCCAGCATTTT.

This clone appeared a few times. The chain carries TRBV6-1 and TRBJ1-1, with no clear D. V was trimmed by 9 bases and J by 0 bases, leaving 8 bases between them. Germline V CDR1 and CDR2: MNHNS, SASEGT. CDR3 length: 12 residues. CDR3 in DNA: TGTGCCAGTATTCAGATGAACACTGAAGCTTTCTTT. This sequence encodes CASIQMNTEAFF.

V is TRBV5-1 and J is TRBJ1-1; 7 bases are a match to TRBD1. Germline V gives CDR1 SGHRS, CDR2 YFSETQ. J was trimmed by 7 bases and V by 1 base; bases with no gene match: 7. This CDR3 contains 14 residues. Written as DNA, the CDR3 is TGCGCCAGCAGCTTGTTAGGACAGGTAGATGAAGCTTTCTTT. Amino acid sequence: CASSLLGQVDEAFF. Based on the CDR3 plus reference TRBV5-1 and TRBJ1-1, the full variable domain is KAGVTQTPRYLIKTRGQQVTLSCSPISGHRSVSWYQQTPGQGLQFLFEYFSETQRNKGNFPGRFSGRQFSNSRSEMNVSTLELGDSALYLCASSLLGQVDEAFFGQGTRLTVV.

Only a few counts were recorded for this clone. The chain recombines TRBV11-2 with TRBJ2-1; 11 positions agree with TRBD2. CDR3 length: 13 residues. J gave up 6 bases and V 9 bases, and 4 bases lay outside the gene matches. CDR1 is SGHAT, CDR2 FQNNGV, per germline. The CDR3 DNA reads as TGTGCCAGTCGACTAGCGGGACGCAATGAGCAGTTCTTC. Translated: CASRLAGRNEQFF.